A single T cell receptor (beta chain) is shown here with its context. Original analysis: Reference gene primers were amplified, and this amplification served to estimate nucleated cell counts. Method: immunoSEQ multiplex PCR; TCRdb's copy keeps in-frame clones and lacks some. Clone size and the V and J calls come from that table; the DNA yielded D and trimming. The table records roughly 200,000 clones, roughly 89% of them present only once. The data were obtained in a study of blood T cell repertoires in COVID-19. Trimming stripped 7 bases from V and 0 bases from J, with 10 bases between. This CDR3 has 14 residues. Germline V gene sequence: CDR1 MNHNS, CDR2 SASEGT.

The TCR sequence derives from a man in his fifties or sixties who had recovered from COVID-19. The sequenced sample consisted of peripheral blood. The rearrangement joins TRBV6-1 to TRBJ1-3; D not certain. The CDR3 protein is CASKGGSSGNTIYF. DNA of the CDR3: TGTGCCAGCAAAGGAGGTTCCTCTGGAAACACCATATATTTT.